The sequence of this T cell receptor beta chain was determined in a study of blood T cell repertoires in COVID-19. Study at large: Acute and convalescent COVID-19 samples came from the United States, Italy and Spain.

Trimming left V 7 bases short and J 2 bases short, with 9 bases between. From germline, CDR1 is KGHSH and CDR2 LQKENI. The CDR3 runs to 13 residues. Libraries were prepared by immunoSEQ multiplex PCR; TCRdb keeps only in-frame clonotypes and omits some of them. The table lists 250,000 to 350,000 clones, approximately 84% of them singletons. The clonotype was recovered from a human donor with COVID-19, enrolled during active disease. The donor label of this sample is uncertain. The chain is built from TRBV18 and TRBJ1-3; a possible D gene is TRBD1 (6 bases). Sequenced input: peripheral blood. CDR3 coding DNA: TGTGCCAGCTTTTCAGGGGCTGGAAACACCATATATTTT. This sequence encodes CASFSGAGNTIYF.